The clone carrying this T cell receptor beta chain was seen a handful of times. The CDR3 is 17 amino acids. These data originate in a study of blood T cells in healthy people across ages. A second about 6 to 12 cycle PCR used barcoded and J-beta primers. TCRdb re-derived calls from the 5' RACE reads in MiXCR, one entry per CDR3 protein. The table has around 620,000 distinct CDR3 sequences, about 25% seen once; the top ten hold less than 20%. The chain couples TRBV21-1 to TRBJ2-5; the table assigns TRBD2, which was not confirmed against the DNA. TRBV21-1 is termed a pseudogene. The source of this sequence is a woman in her 70s in good health. What was sequenced was blood. The CDR3 sequence is CASSRDGRLSSLGTQYF. In DNA, the CDR3 is TGTGCCAGCAGCAGAGACGGGAGATTGTCTAGTTTAGGGACCCAGTACTTC.